The subject of this entry is one T cell receptor (beta chain). A Seattle source enrolled patients during active infection and followed them longitudinally. V dropped 4 bases and J dropped 1; count of bases not matched to a gene: 9. This CDR3 has 18 amino acids. Germline V gives CDR1 SGHRS, CDR2 YFSETQ. Original data processing: Amplified reference gene primers provided the basis for estimating nucleated cell counts. Generated by immunoSEQ multiplex PCR, the TCRdb table keeps only in-frame clones and is missing some. From that table come the V and J calls and clone size; the DNA was used to work out D and trimming. The sample records around 340,000 clones, about 86% being singletons. The sample originates from a study of blood T cell repertoires in COVID-19.

The specimen sequenced was peripheral blood. The V call is TRBV5-1, the J call TRBJ2-5; 14 nucleotides agree with TRBD2. This clonotype originated in a woman aged 55-69 years with COVID-19, enrolled during active disease. The CDR3 loop reads CASSTGLAGGPLQETQYF. The CDR3 DNA follows: TGCGCCAGCAGCACCGGACTAGCGGGGGGCCCCCTCCAAGAGACCCAGTACTTC. Full variable domain (rest looked up from reference TRBV5-1 and TRBJ2-5): KAGVTQTPRYLIKTRGQQVTLSCSPISGHRSVSWYQQTPGQGLQFLFEYFSETQRNKGNFPGRFSGRQFSNSRSEMNVSTLELGDSALYLCASSTGLAGGPLQETQYFGPGTRLLVL.